This TCR beta chain derives from a study of blood T cell repertoires in COVID-19. Participants spanned ages about 18 to 90 years and resided in around 25 US areas. Cohorts were determined from participant-reported clinical history. Participants in the exposed group had met a COVID-19 case in the 2 weeks before joining the study. Per germline, CDR1 ENHRY and CDR2 SYGVKD. There are 16 residues in the CDR3. With V trimmed by 6 bases and J by 3 bases, 5 bases remained unmatched. In the original analysis: The assay estimated nucleated cells by amplifying reference gene primers. The method was immunoSEQ multiplex PCR; TCRdb's version includes in-frame clones alone and lacks a portion of them. V and J calls and clone size are copied from that table; D and trimming were computed from the DNA. The sample carries about 140,000 clones, approximately 80% recorded once.

This receptor was identified in a woman aged 18-29 years who had been exposed to COVID-19. Sequenced material: PBMCs or T cells enriched from blood (not recorded which). The J gene is TRBJ2-7, the V gene TRBV10-3; TRBD2 matches at 16 bases. CDR3 residues: CAIRGTSGRGLYEQYF. The CDR3 DNA reads TGTGCCATCAGGGGGACTAGCGGGAGGGGACTCTACGAGCAGTACTTC.